Listed here are 27 T cell receptor beta chains from one sample, sequenced in a study of cytomegalovirus exposure and HLA in healthy donors. The PCR made use of 60 Vbeta and 13 Jbeta primers. Clones were sequenced by immunoSEQ multiplex PCR, and TCRdb holds only the in-frame ones, with some missing. The table includes more than 140,000 clones, about four fifths detected once. The sample consisted of PBMCs. The receptor set was obtained from a man aged 18 to 30 in good health and CMV-seropositive.

The chain's CDR3 is CASSLPADPLHF. Here the CDR3 DNA reads TGCGCCAGCAGCTTGCCAGCGGATCCCCTCCACTTT. J is TRBJ1-6 and V is TRBV5-1; D call uncertain. The CDR3 is made up of 12 amino acids. The germline V gene encodes CDR1 SGHRS and CDR2 YFSETQ. V lost 1 base, J lost 13 bases, and 9 bases lay in between.

The chain has TRBV19 and TRBJ2-3, with 12 bases fitting TRBD1. Germline trimming cut 6 bases from V and 2 bases from J; bases unmatched to any gene: 18. CDR3 length: 20 amino acids. Germline V CDR1 and CDR2: LNHDA, SQIVND (reference sequence). The CDR3 DNA follows: TGTGCCAGTAGGCCCGCCCCGGGACAGGGGGCGGAATACTACACAGATACGCAGTATTTT. It is translated as CASRPAPGQGAEYYTDTQYF.

CDR3 amino acids: CASSIATGETYEQYF. CDR3 sequence (DNA): TGTGCCAGTAGTATAGCGACAGGAGAAACCTACGAGCAGTACTTC. The rearrangement uses TRBV19 and TRBJ2-7, with D possibly matching TRBD1 (6 bases). CDR1 is LNHDA, CDR2 SQIVND, per germline (reference sequence). The CDR3 runs to 15 residues. Trimming took off 1 base at V and 2 bases at J, with 12 bases between the two ends. Supplemented by reference TRBV19 and TRBJ2-7, the full variable domain reads DGGITQSPKYLFRKEGQNVTLSCEQNLNHDAMYWYRQDPGQGLRLIYYSQIVNDFQKGDIAEGYSVSREKKESFPLTVTSAQKNPTAFYLCASSIATGETYEQYFGPGTRLTVT.

This clone appeared a single time. The chain joins TRBV5-4 to TRBJ2-3, with 7 bases identical to TRBD1. CDR3 length: 14 residues. Germline V gene data show CDR1 as SGHNT and CDR2 as YYREEE (reference sequence). The ends lost 4 bases at V and 3 bases at J; junction bases unmatched: 5. The CDR3 loop is CASSTTGITDTQYF. The CDR3 nucleotides are TGTGCCAGCAGCACGACAGGGATTACAGATACGCAGTATTTT.

The chain is built from TRBV19 and TRBJ1-1; D gene unclear. This CDR3 comprises 13 residues. Per the germline V gene, CDR1 is LNHDA and CDR2 is SQIVND (reference sequence). V was shortened by 3 bases and J by 1 base, with 6 bases between the two germline ends. The CDR3, as DNA: TGTGCCAGTAGTATTTGGCAGAACACTGAAGCTTTCTTT. Residues: CASSIWQNTEAFF.

The chain uses TRBV28 and TRBJ2-7, with 8 nucleotides matching TRBD2. V shed 3 bases and J 5 bases; nucleotides not matched to a gene: 6. From germline, CDR1 is MDHEN and CDR2 SYDVKM. The CDR3 contains 14 residues. CDR3 region: CASSFRGLADEQYF. CDR3 in DNA: TGTGCCAGCAGTTTCCGAGGACTAGCCGACGAGCAGTACTTC.

This chain links TRBV4-1 with TRBJ2-7; no definite D call. The CDR3 is 15 amino acids. The V end was cut by 4 bases, the J end by 0 bases, with 13 bases between. Looked up from germline, CDR1 is MGHRA and CDR2 is YSYEKL. CDR3: CASSLPSASSYEQYF. CDR3 nucleotides: TGCGCCAGCAGCCTACCCAGCGCTAGCTCCTACGAGCAGTACTTC.

V usage is TRBV10-3 and J usage is TRBJ1-4; 7 bases agree with TRBD1. CDR3 length: 15 amino acids. Germline CDR1 ENHRY, CDR2 SYGVKD. After removal of 4 bases from V and 4 bases from J, the junction contained 6 bases not matched to a gene. The CDR3 is CAISGRGQLNEKLFF. The CDR3 DNA follows: TGTGCCATCAGTGGCCGGGGACAGCTTAATGAAAAACTGTTTTTT.

V gene TRBV11-2 combines with J gene TRBJ2-5; weak D call: TRBD2 (6 bases). CDR1 and CDR2 (germline): SGHAT, FQNNGV. The CDR3 is 14 amino acids. The ends were cut back, 3 bases at V and 0 bases at J, with 8 bases in the middle. Here the CDR3 reads CASSLRDYQETQYF. CDR3 sequence (DNA): TGTGCCAGCAGCTTGCGGGACTACCAAGAGACCCAGTACTTC.

V and J are TRBV9 and TRBJ2-5; 8 nucleotides align to TRBD2. Per the germline V gene, CDR1 is SGDLS and CDR2 is YYNGEE. Germline trimming cut 1 base from V and 2 bases from J; bases unmatched to any gene: 4. CDR3 length equals 15 residues. The CDR3 nucleotides read TGTGCCAGCAGCGTACAGGCGGGGGGACAAGAGACCCAGTACTTC. This sequence encodes CASSVQAGGQETQYF. Full variable domain (rest looked up from reference TRBV9 and TRBJ2-5): DSGVTQTPKHLITATGQRVTLRCSPRSGDLSVYWYQQSLDQGLQFLIQYYNGEERAKGNILERFSAQQFPDLHSELNLSSLELGDSALYFCASSVQAGGQETQYFGPGTRLLVL.

The chain joins TRBV21-1 to TRBJ1-5; the table's D call, TRBD1, has no DNA check behind it. TRBV21-1 is a pseudogene locus. CDR3 length: 18 amino acids. CDR3: CASSKRRGPGPFNQPQHF. Written as DNA, the CDR3 is TGTGCCAGCAGCAAGCGGAGGGGGCCTGGTCCGTTTAATCAGCCCCAGCATTTT.

This chain uses TRBV10-3 with TRBJ2-5; D perhaps matches TRBD2 (5 bases). The CDR3 has 17 amino acids. The germline V gene has CDR1 ENHRY and CDR2 SYGVKD. Trimming left V 2 bases short and J 1 base short, with 17 bases between. The CDR3 sequence is CAISEATPTGFQETQYF. CDR3 DNA sequence: TGTGCCATCAGTGAGGCCACACCGACGGGGTTCCAAGAGACCCAGTACTTC.

V gene TRBV2 combines with J gene TRBJ2-3; D may be TRBD1 (7 bases). The V end lost 6 bases, the J end lost 3 bases, and 19 bases lay between the germline ends. This CDR3 is 16 amino acids long. Germline-derived CDR1 and CDR2 are SNHLY and FYNNEI. For the CDR3, the DNA is TGTGCCAGCAGGTTAGCCCCGACAGGGAGGACAGATACGCAGTATTTT. Its translation is CASRLAPTGRTDTQYF.

A few counts support this clone. This chain uses TRBV28 with TRBJ1-1; no firm D call. Germline-derived CDR1 and CDR2 are MDHEN and SYDVKM. Trimming removed 1 base from V and 4 bases from J, with 7 bases in between. The CDR3 sequence is 13 residues long. CDR3 sequence reads: CASSLSGSTEAFF. The CDR3 nucleotides read TGTGCCAGCAGTTTATCGGGGAGCACTGAAGCTTTCTTT.

The table lists this clone with a few counts. The chain has TRBV5-1 and TRBJ1-2; 7 nucleotides line up with TRBD1. The CDR3 has 14 amino acids. Germline V CDR1 and CDR2: SGHRS, YFSETQ. Germline trimming cut 4 bases from V and 0 bases from J; bases unmatched to any gene: 3. For the CDR3, the DNA is TGCGCCAGCAGCCAGGGACAGCCTAACTATGGCTACACCTTC. Translated: CASSQGQPNYGYTF. The complete variable domain, with remaining parts taken from reference TRBV5-1 and TRBJ1-2, reads KAGVTQTPRYLIKTRGQQVTLSCSPISGHRSVSWYQQTPGQGLQFLFEYFSETQRNKGNFPGRFSGRQFSNSRSEMNVSTLELGDSALYLCASSQGQPNYGYTFGSGTRLTVV.

The V and J genes are TRBV5-1 and TRBJ2-6, with a weak D call TRBD1 (6 bases). The CDR3 consists of 18 residues. The ends were cut back, 0 bases at V and 4 bases at J, with 17 bases in the middle. Germline lookup yields CDR1 SGHRS and CDR2 YFSETQ. CDR3 nucleotides: TGCGCCAGCAGCTTGGCCTTAGGGGGAGATCTGGGGGCCAACGTCCTGACTTTC. This translates into CASSLALGGDLGANVLTF.

The chain carries TRBV10-3 and TRBJ2-3; TRBD2 matches at 7 bases. Germline CDR1 ENHRY, CDR2 SYGVKD. The V and J ends lost 1 base and 2 bases, in that order; junction bases with no gene match: 6. The CDR3 contains 16 residues. In DNA, the CDR3 is TGTGCCATCAGTGAGTTGCCTAGCGGAGTCACAGATACGCAGTATTTT. This codes for CAISELPSGVTDTQYF.

The genes are TRBV10-3 and TRBJ1-3; no firm D call. V gave up 3 bases and J gave up 0 bases, with 12 bases separating them. CDR3 length equals 16 residues. The germline V gene encodes CDR1 ENHRY and CDR2 SYGVKD. The CDR3 spells CAISDLGLSSGNTIYF. Here the CDR3 DNA reads TGTGCCATCAGTGATCTGGGCTTAAGCTCTGGAAACACCATATATTTT.

This chain joins TRBV6-5 and TRBJ1-1; D not certain. Germline CDR1 MNHEY, CDR2 SVGAGI. The CDR3 runs to 15 residues. V was trimmed by 0 bases and J by 4 bases, leaving 12 bases between them. The CDR3 loop is CASSYSIRVGTEAFF. In nucleotides, the CDR3 is TGTGCCAGCAGTTACTCGATCCGGGTAGGCACTGAAGCTTTCTTT.

CDR3 DNA sequence: TGTGCCAGCAGCTCGCTGACTAGCGCGAACACAGATACGCAGTATTTT. This translates into CASSSLTSANTDTQYF. This sequence joins TRBV7-2 and TRBJ2-3, with 8 bases lining up with TRBD2. The CDR3 covers 16 residues. Looked up from germline, CDR1 is SGHTA and CDR2 is FQGNSA. With V trimmed by 4 bases and J by 2 bases, 8 bases remained unmatched. Full variable domain (outside the CDR3, taken from reference TRBV7-2 and TRBJ2-3): GAGVSQSPSNKVTEKGKDVELRCDPISGHTALYWYRQSLGQGLEFLIYFQGNSAPDKSGLPSDRFSAERTGGSVSTLTIQRTQQEDSAVYLCASSSLTSANTDTQYFGPGTRLTVL.

The CDR3 protein is CASSHSQDTQYF. The CDR3 DNA is TGTGCCAGCAGTCATAGCCAAGATACGCAGTATTTT. The chain is built from TRBV6-5 and TRBJ2-3; no clear D. The CDR3 spans 12 residues. Trimming cost V 5 bases and J 5 bases, with 8 bases left between them. Germline V gene data show CDR1 as MNHEY and CDR2 as SVGAGI.

V gene TRBV7-2 combines with J gene TRBJ2-7; D is perhaps TRBD2 (5 bases). CDR3 length equals 14 residues. Germline V gene data show CDR1 as SGHTA and CDR2 as FQGNSA. V lost 5 bases to trimming and J lost 2 bases, with 13 bases between them. The CDR3 loop is CASSNPGDTYEQYF. CDR3 DNA: TGTGCCAGCAGCAATCCCGGGGATACCTACGAGCAGTACTTC.

The rearrangement joins TRBV29-1 to TRBJ2-2, with TRBD2 matching 7 bases. After removal of 7 bases from V and 3 bases from J, the junction contained 11 bases not matched to a gene. Germline assignment: CDR1 SQVTM and CDR2 ANQGSEA. The CDR3 is 15 residues long. The CDR3 DNA sequence: TGCAGCGCCGAGGGGCGGGAGACCTACACCGGGGAGCTGTTTTTT. Its protein is CSAEGRETYTGELFF.

This sequence joins TRBV28 and TRBJ2-7; maybe TRBD2 (5 bases). V dropped 3 bases and J dropped 3 bases, with 12 bases sitting between them. CDR3 length equals 14 residues. Germline V CDR1 and CDR2: MDHEN, SYDVKM. The CDR3 spells CASSLGFRGYEQYF. In DNA, the CDR3 is TGTGCCAGCAGTTTGGGATTTCGGGGCTACGAGCAGTACTTC.

This chain joins TRBV5-1 and TRBJ1-5; 9 nucleotides line up with TRBD1. CDR1 is SGHRS, CDR2 YFSETQ, per germline. Unmatched junction bases numbered 7, after V lost 4 bases and J lost 5 bases. The CDR3 has 15 residues. CDR3 sequence (DNA): TGCGCCAGCAGCCCATCGACAGGGGGACATCAGCCCCAGCATTTT. Translating gives CASSPSTGGHQPQHF.

The chain employs TRBV27 and TRBJ2-7, with 9 positions matching TRBD1. J was trimmed by 6 bases and V by 6 bases; bases with no gene match: 12. CDR1 and CDR2 (germline): MNHEY, SMNVEV (reference sequence). The CDR3 contains 15 residues. CDR3 bases: TGTGCCAGCAGCCGCCCGGGGACAGGGATGTCCGAGCAGTACTTC. The encoded protein is CASSRPGTGMSEQYF.

The chain joins TRBV27 to TRBJ2-3; unclear D gene. The CDR3 consists of 13 residues. Trimming took 0 bases from V and 2 from J, leaving 3 bases between them. Germline CDR1 MNHEY, CDR2 SMNVEV (reference sequence). CDR3 in amino acids: CASSLSSTDTQYF. The CDR3 coding sequence is TGTGCCAGCAGTTTATCCTCCACAGATACGCAGTATTTT.